Shown below are 25 T cell receptor beta chains from a single sample sequenced in a study of blood T cells in healthy people across ages. A second PCR of 7 to 11 cycles used a sample-barcoded 5' primer and a J-beta primer mix. TCRdb called the 5' RACE reads again in MiXCR, with one record for every CDR3 protein. Here the sample spans 700,000 to 800,000 distinct CDR3 sequences, roughly two fifths being singletons. Source material: blood. The receptors were sampled from a woman aged 60-75 years in good health.

This clonotype was counted once. The gene calls are TRBV3-1 and TRBJ2-3, with TRBD1 matching over 10 bases. Trimming took 4 bases from V and 5 from J; bases not matched to a gene: 3. This CDR3 region has 14 residues. Germline V gene sequence: CDR1 LGHDT, CDR2 YNNKEL (reference sequence). CDR3 nucleotide sequence: TGTGCCAGCAGCCGGGGACAGGGGATAGATACGCAGTATTTT. Residues: CASSRGQGIDTQYF.

This clonotype was observed a handful of times. At one end, the junction sequence differs from germline, possibly due to a read error. The gene calls are TRBV7-2 and TRBJ2-1, with D tentatively TRBD2 (6 bases). Germline-derived CDR1 and CDR2 are SGHTA and FQGNSA. The CDR3 runs to 16 residues. CDR3 nucleotide sequence: TGTGCCAGCAGCCTAGCTCAGGCACTAGCAGTCTATGAGCAGTTCTTC. It yields the protein CASSLAQALAVYEQFF.

This clonotype was seen ten or more times. This chain links TRBV12-5 with TRBJ2-1, with 11 bases matching TRBD2. Germline loops: CDR1 LGHNT, CDR2 FRNRAP. This CDR3 spans 19 amino acids. J was trimmed by 1 base and V by 0 bases; bases with no gene match: 8. CDR3 residues: CASGLVLGLADRSYNEQFF. The CDR3 region has the DNA TGTGCTAGTGGTTTGGTACTGGGACTAGCGGACAGATCCTACAATGAGCAGTTCTTC. The whole variable domain, remainder taken from reference TRBV12-5 and TRBJ2-1, is DARVTQTPRHKVTEMGQEVTMRCQPILGHNTVFWYRQTMMQGLELLAYFRNRAPLDDSGMPKDRFSAEMPDATLATLKIQPSEPRDSAVYFCASGLVLGLADRSYNEQFFGPGTRLTVL.

This clonotype was seen a few times. This rearrangement joins TRBV2 to TRBJ2-7; 9 bases are shared with TRBD1. The CDR3 spans 14 residues. Trimming took 4 bases from V and 2 from J; bases not matched to a gene: 3. Germline CDR1 and CDR2: SNHLY and FYNNEI. CDR3 nucleotide sequence: TGTGCCAGCAGTGGCCGGACAGGGGCCTACGAGCAGTACTTC. The encoded protein is CASSGRTGAYEQYF.

The V and J genes are TRBV6-2 or TRBV6-3 and TRBJ2-4; no firm D call. The CDR3 spans 14 residues. V was trimmed by 4 bases and J by 0 bases, leaving 7 bases between them. Germline CDR1 and CDR2: MNHEY and SVGEGT. CDR3 residues: CASSLPIAKNIQYF. CDR3 sequence (DNA): TGTGCCAGCAGTTTGCCGATAGCCAAAAACATTCAGTACTTC.

The rearrangement links TRBV12-3 or TRBV12-4 to TRBJ2-3, with 7 bases fitting TRBD2. J was trimmed by 1 base and V by 6 bases; bases with no gene match: 13. The CDR3 consists of 17 residues. The CDR3, as DNA: TGTGCCAGCAGACCAATTAGGAGCGGGACCGGCACAGATACGCAGTATTTT. It translates to CASRPIRSGTGTDTQYF.

The chain employs TRBV28 and TRBJ2-7; 7 bases map to TRBD2. The ends lost 2 bases at V and 2 bases at J; junction bases unmatched: 9. The CDR3 sequence is 16 residues long. CDR1 and CDR2 from the germline V gene are MDHEN and SYDVKM. This CDR3 is CASSLEVAGGTYEQYF. The CDR3 DNA is TGTGCCAGCAGTTTAGAGGTAGCGGGTGGTACCTACGAGCAGTACTTC.

This clonotype was counted ten times or more. CDR3 nucleotides: TGTGCCAGCAGCGCTATCGAGGGTGGGACTAGCGTACCATCAGGGTATCAAGAGACCCAGTACTTC. It is translated as CASSAIEGGTSVPSGYQETQYF. The rearrangement joins TRBV7-3 to TRBJ2-5; 10 bases align to TRBD2. The germline CDR1 and CDR2 sequences are SGHTA and FQGTGA. The trim removed 5 bases at V and 2 bases at J, leaving 26 bases unmatched. CDR3 length: 22 amino acids.

This clonotype was seen ten or more times. The genes are TRBV20-1 and TRBJ2-5; no clear D. The CDR3 runs 12 residues. Germline CDR1 and CDR2: DFQATT and SNEGSKA (reference sequence). V lost 0 bases and J lost 0, with 2 bases in between. The chain's CDR3 is CSAREYQETQYF. DNA for the CDR3: TGCAGTGCTAGAGAGTACCAAGAGACCCAGTACTTC.

The chain carries TRBV6-4 and TRBJ2-1, with 11 bases lining up with TRBD2. The CDR3 is made up of 15 amino acids. The V gene end was trimmed by 6 bases and the J gene end by 5 bases; junction bases not matched to a gene: 6. The germline CDR1 and CDR2 sequences are MRHNA and SNTAGT. The CDR3 reads CASSVGLAEHNEQFF. Written as DNA, the CDR3 is TGTGCCAGCAGCGTGGGACTAGCGGAGCACAATGAGCAGTTCTTC.

The J gene is TRBJ2-7, the V gene TRBV7-9, with 10 nucleotides matching TRBD1. Germline V gene lookup returns CDR1 SEHNR and CDR2 FQNEAQ (reference sequence). After removal of 6 bases from V and 2 bases from J, the junction contained 10 bases not matched to a gene. The CDR3 covers 16 residues. CDR3 in amino acids: CASSSGTGVPTYEQYF. CDR3 bases: TGTGCCAGCAGTTCCGGGACAGGGGTTCCCACCTACGAGCAGTACTTC.

This clonotype was seen a few times. This chain joins TRBV7-2 and TRBJ2-1; D tentatively reads TRBD1 or TRBD2 (5 bases each). Germline-derived CDR1 and CDR2 are SGHTA and FQGNSA. The CDR3 has 14 amino acids. V lost 4 bases and J lost 5, with 12 bases in between. The CDR3 is CASSSQRGDNEQFF. As DNA, the CDR3 is TGTGCCAGCAGCTCACAGAGGGGCGACAATGAGCAGTTCTTC.

The sample holds many counts of this clonotype. CDR3 DNA sequence: TGCGCCAGCAGCTTTGGGACAGAGGCTTATGGCTACACCTTC. This sequence encodes CASSFGTEAYGYTF. The J gene is TRBJ1-2, the V gene TRBV5-1; 7 bases fit TRBD1. From germline, CDR1 is SGHRS and CDR2 YFSETQ. The V gene end was trimmed by 2 bases and the J gene end by 5 bases; junction bases not matched to a gene: 6. The CDR3 has 14 residues.

The chain employs TRBV28 and TRBJ1-2, with D uncertain. The ends were cut back, 2 bases at V and 5 bases at J, with 12 bases in the middle. Germline values: CDR1 MDHEN, CDR2 SYDVKM. The CDR3 is 14 amino acids. CDR3: CASSLVAGKYGYTF. CDR3 sequence (DNA): TGTGCCAGCAGTTTAGTTGCGGGGAAGTATGGCTACACCTTC.

The J gene is TRBJ2-1, the V gene TRBV6-1, with TRBD2 matching 7 bases. The CDR3 totals 15 residues. The germline V gene encodes CDR1 MNHNS and CDR2 SASEGT. Trimming removed 3 bases from V and 2 bases from J; junction bases left unmatched: 4. The CDR3 DNA is TGTGCCAGCAGTGATGGACGGGGGGCCTACAATGAGCAGTTCTTC. Amino acids: CASSDGRGAYNEQFF.

As for this clonotype: Germline is not matched at one junction end, which may reflect a read error. This chain uses TRBV12-3 or TRBV12-4 with TRBJ2-3; TRBD1 agrees at 7 bases. There are 15 residues in the CDR3. The CDR3 sequence: CASRRQGSESDMQYF. The CDR3 nucleotides are TGTGCCAGCAGACGACAGGGATCGGAGTCAGATATGCAGTATTTT.

This clonotype appeared a few times. The CDR3 DNA reads TGTGCCAGCTCACCACGGGGCGGCACCTTCACAGATACGCAGTATTTT. Residues: CASSPRGGTFTDTQYF. This rearrangement joins TRBV18 to TRBJ2-3; D may be TRBD1 (5 bases). Germline lookup yields CDR1 KGHSH and CDR2 LQKENI. Trimming removed 1 base from V and 2 bases from J, with 13 bases in between. The CDR3 spans 16 residues.

J is TRBJ2-1 and V is TRBV20-1; 9 positions agree with TRBD2. V was clipped by 0 bases and J by 7 bases; unmatched bases: 4. In germline, CDR1 is DFQATT, CDR2 SNEGSKA (reference sequence). This CDR3 region has 14 residues. CDR3 in amino acids: CSARDSGRRNEQFF. For the CDR3, the DNA is TGCAGTGCTAGAGATAGCGGGAGAAGGAATGAGCAGTTCTTC.

The chain is built from TRBV5-1 and TRBJ2-4; D might be TRBD1 or TRBD2, each matching 5 bases. The germline CDR1 and CDR2 sequences are SGHRS and YFSETQ. There are 16 residues in the CDR3. V lost 2 bases, J lost 0 bases, and 12 bases lay in between. The CDR3 region is CASSFSGTLAKNIQYF. CDR3 bases: TGCGCCAGCAGCTTCTCAGGGACCCTAGCCAAAAACATTCAGTACTTC. The whole variable domain, filled in from reference TRBV5-1 and TRBJ2-4, reads KAGVTQTPRYLIKTRGQQVTLSCSPISGHRSVSWYQQTPGQGLQFLFEYFSETQRNKGNFPGRFSGRQFSNSRSEMNVSTLELGDSALYLCASSFSGTLAKNIQYFGAGTRLSVL.

This chain connects TRBV15 to TRBJ1-2; D gene ambiguous. Looked up from germline, CDR1 is LNHNV and CDR2 is YYDKDF (reference sequence). The CDR3 sequence is 14 residues long. Trimming took off 3 bases at V and 2 bases at J, with 10 bases between the two ends. The CDR3 spells CATSSTLGNYGYTF. CDR3 bases: TGTGCCACCAGCAGCACGCTGGGGAACTATGGCTACACCTTC.

The chain is built from TRBV5-6 and TRBJ2-6; no clear D gene. The CDR3 contains 16 residues. V lost 4 bases, J lost 1 base, and 12 bases lay in between. Germline V gene lookup returns CDR1 SGHDT and CDR2 YYEEEE. CDR3 sequence reads: CASSRDGNSGANVLTF. In nucleotides, the CDR3 is TGTGCCAGCAGCCGTGATGGAAATTCTGGGGCCAACGTCCTGACTTTC. Full variable domain (missing parts from reference TRBV5-6 and TRBJ2-6): DAGVTQSPTHLIKTRGQQVTLRCSPKSGHDTVSWYQQALGQGPQFIFQYYEEEERQRGNFPDRFSGHQFPNYSSELNVNALLLGDSALYLCASSRDGNSGANVLTFGAGSRLTVL.

The chain combines TRBV28 with TRBJ1-1; D gene ambiguous. Germline V gene sequence: CDR1 MDHEN, CDR2 SYDVKM. The CDR3 length is 14 residues. Trimming removed 4 bases from V and 0 bases from J, with 9 bases in between. CDR3 sequence (DNA): TGTGCCAGCAGTTCAGACAACATGAACACTGAAGCTTTCTTT. Its translation is CASSSDNMNTEAFF.

This clonotype was seen only a few times. The chain joins TRBV10-1 to TRBJ2-4, with D perhaps matching TRBD1 (5 bases). The assigned J gene may be wrong: the sequence end matches TRBJ2-7 better. The CDR3 loop spans 14 amino acids. CDR1 WNHNN and CDR2 SYGVQD come from the germline V gene (reference sequence). The DNA for the CDR3 is TGCGCCAGCAGTGAGTCAGGGGTAATGGACGAGCAGTACTTC. Translating gives CASSESGVMDEQYF.

In DNA, the CDR3 is TGTGCCAGCAGCGCCGGGTTGGGAAACACCATATATTTT. Translation: CASSAGLGNTIYF. The V gene is TRBV11-2, the J gene TRBJ1-3, with D unresolved. CDR3 size: 13 residues. The germline V gene has CDR1 SGHAT and CDR2 FQNNGV. Trimming cost V 5 bases and J 4 bases, with 9 bases left between them.

In this sample, this clonotype turned up many times. The gene calls are TRBV24-1 and TRBJ2-1; 13 bases align to TRBD2. The CDR3 spans 16 residues. V lost 4 bases, J lost 4 bases, and 3 bases stayed unmatched. Germline CDR1 reads KGHDR; CDR2 reads SFDVKD. The CDR3 here is CATSDPTSGRYNEQFF. The CDR3 DNA reads as TGTGCCACCAGTGACCCGACTAGCGGGAGGTACAATGAGCAGTTCTTC.